This paragraph covers one TCR beta chain sequence. Its antigen specificity is not known. No much larger clone is present one base from it, and per-base qualities are unavailable. The High Capacity cDNA Reverse Transcription Kit was used to reverse transcribe all of the isolated RNA, meaning that expressed TCRB transcripts were what got sequenced. Deep immunoSEQ sequencing was applied to naive, central memory and regulatory T cell samples, giving an average of roughly 3.3 million total reads per sample. Sorted cells were lysed in RLT buffer, and RNA was extracted using DNase-treated RNeasy Micro or Mini kits according to cell number. To prevent cross-contamination, every cell subset was processed on its own, while patient and healthy donor samples were processed together. The immunoSEQ multiplex PCR was used to amplify TCRB sequences from cDNA, yielding 87-bp fragments that span the CDR3 region. The amplicons were sequenced using the Illumina HiSeq platform. On the study's bioinformatics: PCR bias was corrected computationally using synthetic template baselines, and reads within Hamming distance 2 were collapsed, with unmergeable singletons discarded. By aligning reads against IMGT, V, D and J genes, CDR3 length, and insertions or deletions at six rearrangement sites were assigned. Within each subset, clonotype counts were normalized to sorted cell number, after which true diversity and Gini coefficients were computed with the tcR R package. The overlap coefficient, calculated on TCRB nucleotide sequences, was used to quantify repertoire sharing. Out-of-frame TCRB sequences from naive cells were analyzed to stand in for the pre-selection repertoire. As stored in TCRdb, this immuneACCESS dataset retains in-frame rearrangements with V and J assigned. A fraction of the clones does not appear; measured against another copy, unresolved V genes explain less than half of the discrepancy, and the remainder lacks a known reason. For V, J and clone size, that table is used; D and trimming come from the DNA. The sample contains about 360,000 clones, about 12% of them found a single time. Roughly 0.015% of the sample belongs to the ten largest clones.

From each donor, a single peripheral blood sample of 90 to 150 mL on average was drawn into heparinised tubes. A BD FACSAria II and a panel including CD45RO, CCR7, CD25, CD127, CD95 and CD27 were used to sort naive, central memory, regulatory and stem cell-like memory CD4+ T cells. All sorted populations exceeded 95% purity. Right away, PBMCs were isolated by Lymphoprep density gradient centrifugation and were stained directly, with no culture step. To minimize batch effects, samples were stained and sorted in pairs, one healthy donor with one patient per experiment. The CDR3 has 14 amino acids, counting the end cysteine and phenylalanine. The entry retains the CDR3 DNA only, 42 bases that are in frame from base 1. Between the V and J ends, shortened by 4 bases and 6 bases respectively, the junction contains 17 bases. CDR1 SGDLS and CDR2 YYNGEE are derived from the germline V gene. The data are from a study of beta chain features in type 1 diabetes listed by TCRdb under 2018. Background on the whole study: Mean age, gender distribution, total cell number and subset yield did not differ between patients and healthy donors. Across all samples, 107,917,701 sorted cells were examined, and cell number per subset correlated strongly with RNA yield. The study compared the TCRB repertoires of sorted circulating CD4+ T cell subsets in recently diagnosed type 1 diabetes patients with those in matched healthy donors. Regulatory and stem cell-like memory subsets were isolated from only 8 patients and roughly eight healthy donors, whereas naive and central memory subsets came from all 30 or so donors. What the authors observed across the whole study: Type 1 diabetes patients showed a moderate but significant shortening of TCRB CDR3 length in all four CD4+ subsets. Because cDNA was sequenced instead of genomic DNA, highly expressing activated cells could be over-represented, though the groups showed no difference in activation or CD3 levels. The naive, central memory and regulatory TCRB repertoires appeared to resemble one another more closely among patients than among healthy donors. HLA sub-analyses involved small numbers of individuals, so any influence of HLA type on TCRB rearrangement remained unresolved. Patients with type 1 diabetes made fewer insertions and deleted more nucleotides at VDJ recombination sites, implying thymic rearrangement abnormalities. PCR might favor shorter templates, but patient and control samples were amplified and corrected together, so any skew would affect both groups equally.

The chain uses TRBV9 and TRBJ2-7; TRBD1 is a weak D gene call, 8 bases matching. The sequence came from a man in his late teens or twenties in good health. The sample comprised naive CD4+ T cells from blood. This sample's cell subset or site label indicates: true naive CD4+ T cells. Here the CDR3 is given as CASSTGQGGSEQYF. Here is the DNA: TGTGCCAGCAGCACCGGACAGGGAGGGAGCGAGCAGTACTTC. With the rest looked up from the reference TRBV9 and TRBJ2-7 genes rather than sequenced, the full variable domain is DSGVTQTPKHLITATGQRVTLRCSPRSGDLSVYWYQQSLDQGLQFLIQYYNGEERAKGNILERFSAQQFPDLHSELNLSSLELGDSALYFCASSTGQGGSEQYFGPGTRLTVT.